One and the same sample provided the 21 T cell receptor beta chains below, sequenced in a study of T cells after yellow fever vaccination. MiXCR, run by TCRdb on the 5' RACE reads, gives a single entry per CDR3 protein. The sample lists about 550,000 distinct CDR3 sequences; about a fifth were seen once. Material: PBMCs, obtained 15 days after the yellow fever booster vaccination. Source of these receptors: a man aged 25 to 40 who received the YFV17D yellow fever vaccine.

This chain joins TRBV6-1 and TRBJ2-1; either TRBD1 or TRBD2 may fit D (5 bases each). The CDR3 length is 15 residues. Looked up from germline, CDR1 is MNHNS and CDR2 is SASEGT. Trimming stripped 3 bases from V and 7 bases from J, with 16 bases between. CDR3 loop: CASSERDVAYNEQFF. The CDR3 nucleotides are TGTGCCAGCAGTGAGAGGGACGTCGCGTATAATGAGCAGTTCTTC.

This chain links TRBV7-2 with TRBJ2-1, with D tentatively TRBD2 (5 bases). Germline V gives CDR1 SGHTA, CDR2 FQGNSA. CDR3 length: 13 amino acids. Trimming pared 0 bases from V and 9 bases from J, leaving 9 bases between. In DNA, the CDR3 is TGTGCCAGCAGCTTAGCGGAGCGGCTTGAGCAGTTCTTC. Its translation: CASSLAERLEQFF. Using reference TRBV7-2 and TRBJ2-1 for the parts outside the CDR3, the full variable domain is GAGVSQSPSNKVTEKGKDVELRCDPISGHTALYWYRQSLGQGLEFLIYFQGNSAPDKSGLPSDRFSAERTGGSVSTLTIQRTQQEDSAVYLCASSLAERLEQFFGPGTRLTVL.

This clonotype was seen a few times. CDR3 DNA: TGCAGCGTCTCTAACCGTCTAGCGGGAGAAGGGGAGCAGTTCTTC. Translating it yields CSVSNRLAGEGEQFF. The chain links TRBV29-1 to TRBJ2-1, with 10 nucleotides matching TRBD2. The CDR3 has 15 amino acids. Germline values: CDR1 SQVTM, CDR2 ANQGSEA. V trimming: 6 bases; J trimming: 10 bases; junction bases outside the gene matches: 15.

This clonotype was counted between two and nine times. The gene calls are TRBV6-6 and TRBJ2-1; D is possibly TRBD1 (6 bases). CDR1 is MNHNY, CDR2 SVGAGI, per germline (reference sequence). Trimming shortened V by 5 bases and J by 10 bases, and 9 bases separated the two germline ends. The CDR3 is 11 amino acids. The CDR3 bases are TGTGCCAGCAGTCGACAGGTAGAGCAGTTCTTC. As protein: CASSRQVEQFF.

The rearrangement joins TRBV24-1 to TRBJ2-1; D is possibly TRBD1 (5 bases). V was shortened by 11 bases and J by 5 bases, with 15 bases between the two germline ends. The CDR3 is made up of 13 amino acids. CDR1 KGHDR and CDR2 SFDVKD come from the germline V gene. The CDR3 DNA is TGTGCCATTGCGGACACCCAAGACAATGAGCAGTTCTTC. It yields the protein CAIADTQDNEQFF.

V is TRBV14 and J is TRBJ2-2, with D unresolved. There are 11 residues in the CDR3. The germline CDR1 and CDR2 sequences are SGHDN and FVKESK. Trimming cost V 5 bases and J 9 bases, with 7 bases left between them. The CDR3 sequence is CASSVIWELFF. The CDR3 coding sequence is TGTGCCAGCAGCGTAATTTGGGAGCTGTTTTTT.

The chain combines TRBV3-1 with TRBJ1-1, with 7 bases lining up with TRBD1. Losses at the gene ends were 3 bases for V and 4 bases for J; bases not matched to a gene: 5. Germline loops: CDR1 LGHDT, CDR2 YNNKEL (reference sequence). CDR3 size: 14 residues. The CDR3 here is CASSQVTGVTEAFF. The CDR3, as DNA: TGTGCCAGCAGCCAGGTTACAGGGGTCACTGAAGCTTTCTTT. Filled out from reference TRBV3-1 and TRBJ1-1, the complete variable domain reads DTAVSQTPKYLVTQMGNDKSIKCEQNLGHDTMYWYKQDSKKFLKIMFSYNNKELIINETVPNRFSPKSPDKAHLNLHINSLELGDSAVYFCASSQVTGVTEAFFGQGTRLTVV.

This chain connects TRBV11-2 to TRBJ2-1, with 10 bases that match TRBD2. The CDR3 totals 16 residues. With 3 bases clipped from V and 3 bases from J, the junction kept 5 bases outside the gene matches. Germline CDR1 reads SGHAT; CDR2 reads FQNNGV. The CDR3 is CASSFPSGRGYNEQFF. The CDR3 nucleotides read TGTGCCAGCAGCTTCCCCAGCGGGAGGGGCTACAATGAGCAGTTCTTC.

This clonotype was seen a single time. CDR3 DNA sequence: TGCAGCGTTCTACTAGCGGGATCCGAGAGGTGGTTCTTC. Encoded protein: CSVLLAGSERWFF. The chain is built from TRBV29-1 and TRBJ2-1, with 10 positions matching TRBD2. Looked up from germline, CDR1 is SQVTM and CDR2 is ANQGSEA. The CDR3 totals 13 residues. Trimming cost V 5 bases and J 15 bases; bases outside gene matches: 13.

CDR3 residues: CASSKTSQPRYEQYF. The CDR3 DNA reads TGCGCCAGCAGCAAGACTTCTCAACCTCGCTACGAGCAGTACTTC. The chain combines TRBV5-1 with TRBJ2-7; no definite D call. The CDR3 totals 15 residues. Trimming removed 4 bases at V and 3 bases at J, with 17 bases between. Germline V gives CDR1 SGHRS, CDR2 YFSETQ.

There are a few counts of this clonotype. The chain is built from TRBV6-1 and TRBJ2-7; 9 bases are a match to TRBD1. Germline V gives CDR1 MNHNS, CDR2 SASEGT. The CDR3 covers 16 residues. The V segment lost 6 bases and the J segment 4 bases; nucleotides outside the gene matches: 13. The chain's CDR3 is CASRLGQGTAGYEQYF. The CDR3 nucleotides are TGTGCCAGCAGGCTGGGACAGGGCACCGCGGGTTACGAGCAGTACTTC.

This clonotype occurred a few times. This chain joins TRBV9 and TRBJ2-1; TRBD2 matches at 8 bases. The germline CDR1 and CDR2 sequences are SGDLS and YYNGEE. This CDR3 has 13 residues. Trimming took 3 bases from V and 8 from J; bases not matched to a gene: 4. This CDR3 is CASSDGLADEQFF. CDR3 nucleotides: TGTGCCAGCAGCGACGGACTAGCCGATGAGCAGTTCTTC.

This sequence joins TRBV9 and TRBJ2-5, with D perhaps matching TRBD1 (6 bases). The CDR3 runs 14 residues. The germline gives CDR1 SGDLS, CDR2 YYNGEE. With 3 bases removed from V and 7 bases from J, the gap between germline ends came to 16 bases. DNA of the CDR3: TGTGCCAGCAGCGACCATTCAGGGGATGTGACCCAGTACTTC. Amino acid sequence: CASSDHSGDVTQYF. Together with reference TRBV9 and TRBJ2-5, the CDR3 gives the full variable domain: DSGVTQTPKHLITATGQRVTLRCSPRSGDLSVYWYQQSLDQGLQFLIQYYNGEERAKGNILERFSAQQFPDLHSELNLSSLELGDSALYFCASSDHSGDVTQYFGPGTRLLVL.

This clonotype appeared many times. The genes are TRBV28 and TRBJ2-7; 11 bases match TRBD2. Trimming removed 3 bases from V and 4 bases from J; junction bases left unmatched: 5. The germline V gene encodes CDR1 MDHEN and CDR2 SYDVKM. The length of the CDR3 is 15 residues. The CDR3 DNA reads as TGTGCCAGCAGTTTCGAGACTAGCGGGAAGTACGAGCAGTACTTC. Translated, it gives CASSFETSGKYEQYF.

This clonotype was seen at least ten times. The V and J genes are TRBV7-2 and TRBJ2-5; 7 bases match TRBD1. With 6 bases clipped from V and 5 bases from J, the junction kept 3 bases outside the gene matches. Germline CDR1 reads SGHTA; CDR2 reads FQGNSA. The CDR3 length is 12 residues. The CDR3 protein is CASSYRGETQYF. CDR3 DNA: TGTGCCAGCAGTTACAGGGGTGAGACCCAGTACTTC.

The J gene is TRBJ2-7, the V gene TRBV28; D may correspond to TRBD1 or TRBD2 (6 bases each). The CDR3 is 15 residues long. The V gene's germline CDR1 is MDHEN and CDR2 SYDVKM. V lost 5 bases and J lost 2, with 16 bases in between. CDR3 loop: CASSEGGTATYEQYF. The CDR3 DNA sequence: TGTGCCAGCAGTGAAGGGGGGACCGCTACCTACGAGCAGTACTTC.

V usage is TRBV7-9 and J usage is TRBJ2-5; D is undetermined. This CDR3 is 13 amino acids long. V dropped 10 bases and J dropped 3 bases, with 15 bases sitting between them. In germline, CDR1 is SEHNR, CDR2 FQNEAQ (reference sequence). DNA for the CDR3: TGTGCCATCGGCCCGTTTGGGGAAGAGACCCAGTACTTC. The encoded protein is CAIGPFGEETQYF.

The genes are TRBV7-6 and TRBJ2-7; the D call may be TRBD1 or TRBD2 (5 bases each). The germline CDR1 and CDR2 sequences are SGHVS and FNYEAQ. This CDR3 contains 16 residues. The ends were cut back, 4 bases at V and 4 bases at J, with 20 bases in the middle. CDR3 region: CASSSSGATTAYEQYF. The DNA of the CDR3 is TGTGCCAGCAGCTCCTCCGGGGCCACCACTGCGTACGAGCAGTACTTC. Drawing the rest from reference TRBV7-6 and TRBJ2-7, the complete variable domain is GAGVSQSPRYKVTKRGQDVALRCDPISGHVSLYWYRQALGQGPEFLTYFNYEAQQDKSGLPNDRFSAERPEGSISTLTIQRTEQRDSAMYRCASSSSGATTAYEQYFGPGTRLTVT.

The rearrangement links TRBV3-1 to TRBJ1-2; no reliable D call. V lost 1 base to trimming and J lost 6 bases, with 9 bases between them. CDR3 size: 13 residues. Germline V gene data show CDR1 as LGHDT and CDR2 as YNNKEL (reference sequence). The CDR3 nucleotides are TGTGCCAGCAGCCAAGGAAGTGGGAATGGCTACACCTTC. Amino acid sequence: CASSQGSGNGYTF.

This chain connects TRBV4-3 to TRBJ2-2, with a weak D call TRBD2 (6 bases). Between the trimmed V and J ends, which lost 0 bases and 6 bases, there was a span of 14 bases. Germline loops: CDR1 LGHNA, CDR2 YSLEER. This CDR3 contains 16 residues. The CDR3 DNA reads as TGCGCCAGCAGCCAAGAGGGGGGACTTGGTTCCGGGGAGCTGTTTTTT. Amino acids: CASSQEGGLGSGELFF.

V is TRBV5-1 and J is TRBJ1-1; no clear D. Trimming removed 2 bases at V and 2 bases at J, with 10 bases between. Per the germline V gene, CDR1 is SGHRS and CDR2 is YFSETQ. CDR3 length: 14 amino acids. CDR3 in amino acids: CASSFSGENTEAFF. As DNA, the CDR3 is TGCGCCAGCAGCTTTTCCGGGGAAAACACTGAAGCTTTCTTT.